The present T cell receptor beta chain was sequenced within a study of cytomegalovirus exposure and HLA in healthy donors. The PCR made use of 60 Vbeta and 13 Jbeta primers. Profiled with immunoSEQ multiplex PCR; TCRdb holds only in-frame clones, not every one. The table lists 120,000 or so clones, roughly two thirds of them singletons, with around 1.6% in the top ten. Germline values: CDR1 SNHLY, CDR2 FYNNEI. The CDR3 totals 16 residues. Losses at the gene ends were 5 bases for V and 3 bases for J; bases not matched to a gene: 8. Findings of the study overall: Immune exposure information comprised only CMV serostatus. Within an earlier analysis, most TCR beta V segments proved productive either about 90% or about 30% of the time.

This clone has just one count. Antigen: not known. This sequence joins TRBV2 and TRBJ2-1, with TRBD1 matching 9 bases. This receptor was obtained from a man under 40 in good health and CMV-seropositive. Sequencing was carried out using PBMCs. For the CDR3, the DNA is TGTGCCAGCAGTAGAGACAGGGGGAGGTTCTACAATGAGCAGTTCTTC. Amino acid sequence: CASSRDRGRFYNEQFF.